The subject of this entry is one TCR beta chain. This clone's antigen is unknown. No much larger clonotype is one base removed from it; base qualities were not supplied. Genomic DNA was extracted from sorted cells for sequencing of the TCRbeta CDR3 region. TCRbeta CDR3 regions were sequenced using the immunoSEQ Assay. The clones in this table, taken by TCRdb from immuneACCESS, are in-frame only. Not every clone is retained; where verified, under half of the shortfall comes from an unresolved V gene, and the cause of the rest is unknown. Present in this sample are about 58,000 clones, about 90% of which were seen just once. 3.5% to 4.5% of the sample is in the top ten clones. This sample is part of a study of OX40 agonist ivuxolimab in advanced cancers. In terms of the full investigation: Ivuxolimab was a fully human IgG2 agonistic monoclonal antibody targeting the costimulatory receptor OX40 (CD134). The purpose of peripheral TCRbeta sequencing was to test whether ivuxolimab changed TCR sequence diversity and led to clonal T-cell expansion. Intravenous ivuxolimab was administered to patients every 2 weeks at six dose levels: 0.01, 0.1, 0.3, 1.5, 3 and 10 mg/kg. The paper reports the monotherapy dose-escalation portion (N = 52 patients) of the phase I ivuxolimab trial. Three dose-escalation patients achieved partial responses, one with hepatocellular carcinoma and two with cutaneous melanoma. Prior anti-PD-1, anti-PD-L1 or anti-CTLA-4 therapy was permitted, and 30% to 45% of dose-escalation patients had received checkpoint inhibitors. Of the 50 or so patients in dose escalation, about 20 had hepatocellular carcinoma, about 15 had melanoma, 9 had renal cell carcinoma and 9 had head and neck cancer. In the dose-escalation cohort, about four fifths of patients were male, and the mean age was 60 years with a range of roughly 20 to 80.

What the research found in general, with its limitations: The antigen specificity of the clonally expanded peripheral T cells was not determined. Partial responders in the 0.1-3.0 mg/kg groups had among the lowest normalized peripheral clonal expansion, especially among CD8+ T cells. At doses of 0.1 to 3.0 mg/kg, clonal expansion of both CD4+ and CD8+ blood T cells was observed from baseline to week 6. After ivuxolimab, more expanded clones were found on average in CD8+ T cells than in CD4+ T cells. Low levels of normalized T-cell clonal expansion were also seen in some patients who did not respond.

Patients with autoimmune disease history or receiving systemic immunosuppression were excluded from the trial. Peripheral blood for TCR sequencing was drawn from every dose cohort at baseline, at cycle 4 day 1 and at cycle 7 day 1. The samples were drawn from a first-in-human, open-label, multicenter phase I dose-escalation trial of ivuxolimab. The trial enrolled adults with locally advanced or metastatic head and neck squamous cell, hepatocellular, melanoma or renal cell carcinoma. Before TCR sequencing, CD4+ T cells and CD8+ T cells were sorted from peripheral blood as separate populations. Looking up the germline V gene (reference sequence) yields CDR1 LNHDA and CDR2 SQIVND. V drops 5 bases and J drops 1 base, leaving 6 bases in between. The CDR3 numbers 13 residues from cysteine through phenylalanine. Only CDR3 DNA remains: 39 bases, in frame from the first base.

Rearrangement joined TRBV19 to TRBJ2-1, with no D gene named confidently. The source is an adult with an advanced solid tumor such as melanoma, head and neck, liver or kidney cancer. The material was CD4+ or CD8+ T cells sorted from blood, obtained in a trial of the OX40 agonist ivuxolimab. CDR3 protein: CASSPVSYNEQFF. DNA sequence: TGTGCCAGTAGTCCGGTGTCCTACAATGAGCAGTTCTTC.